The T cell receptor beta chain under discussion was sequenced for a study of T-cell memory formation after mild COVID-19. Study background: TCR clustering was largely donor specific. Notes on the study in general: Contracting CD4+ clones were located mainly in CM and EM, and CD8+ clones in EMRA.

Deletions cut 5 bases from V and 9 bases from J, with 17 bases between. The CDR3 sequence is 14 residues long. One entry per CDR3 protein results from TCRdb running MiXCR on the 5' RACE reads. The data show 350,000 to 450,000 distinct CDR3 sequences, 25% to 30% seen once. Regarding this clonotype: Its specificity is not known.

The rearrangement links TRBV12-3 or TRBV12-4 to TRBJ1-5; the D gene is possibly TRBD1 (5 bases). The sample consisted of PBMCs or a T cell subset sorted from them (not recorded which). The sequence came from an adult woman who had mild COVID-19 (a few samples of this study predate the infection). Cell type and time point are not known. CDR3 amino acids: CASSLTPEGLPQHF. DNA of the CDR3: TGTGCCAGCAGTCTAACCCCTGAGGGGCTGCCCCAGCATTTT.